The 32 T cell receptor beta chains reported below all come from one sample, sequenced in a study of beta chain features in type 1 diabetes. The authors reverse transcribed all of the isolated RNA, so sequencing captured expressed TCRB transcripts. Assay: immunoSEQ multiplex PCR; the TCRdb copy retains only in-frame clones and omits some. The table has 130,000 to 150,000 clones, under 60% seen once. The sequencing input was Tregs from blood. All receptors derive from a man between 18 and 29 years old in good health.

The chain recombines TRBV10-3 with TRBJ1-3; D is unclear. Per the germline V gene, CDR1 is ENHRY and CDR2 is SYGVKD. The V end was cut by 3 bases, the J end by 3 bases, with 9 bases between. CDR3 length equals 14 residues. This CDR3 is CAISDFRLGNTIYF. DNA for the CDR3: TGTGCCATCAGTGACTTTAGACTTGGAAACACCATATATTTT.

A few counts support this clone. The V and J genes are TRBV10-3 and TRBJ2-7; D gene uncertain. The CDR3 length is 11 residues. V lost 8 bases, J lost 4 bases, and 9 bases lay in between. CDR1 is ENHRY and CDR2 is SYGVKD in the germline V gene. CDR3 amino acids: CAIGALYEQYF. Here the CDR3 DNA reads TGTGCCATCGGTGCGTTATACGAGCAGTACTTC.

This chain links TRBV18 with TRBJ2-1; 8 bases match TRBD1. Trimming took 3 bases from V and 6 from J; bases not matched to a gene: 4. Germline CDR1 reads KGHSH; CDR2 reads LQKENI. There are 14 residues in the CDR3. CDR3 amino acids: CASSPGQGFNEQFF. The DNA for the CDR3 is TGTGCCAGCTCACCTGGACAGGGTTTCAATGAGCAGTTCTTC. The full variable domain, with the rest looked up from reference TRBV18 and TRBJ2-1, is NAGVMQNPRHLVRRRGQEARLRCSPMKGHSHVYWYRQLPEEGLKFMVYLQKENIIDESGMPKERFSAEFPKEGPSILRIQQVVRGDSAAYFCASSPGQGFNEQFFGPGTRLTVL.

There are a few counts of this clone. V is TRBV7-8 and J is TRBJ2-7; D is perhaps TRBD1 (5 bases). This CDR3 region has 15 residues. Germline loops: CDR1 SGHVS, CDR2 FQNEAQ. Deletions cut 1 base from V and 7 bases from J, with 17 bases between. CDR3 sequence (DNA): TGTGCCAGCAGCTTAGTCCCATGGGGCCACAGGGAGCAGTACTTC. It encodes CASSLVPWGHREQYF.

V is TRBV28 and J is TRBJ2-3, with TRBD2 as a possible D gene (7 bases). Germline V CDR1 and CDR2: MDHEN, SYDVKM. The CDR3 runs 17 residues. Trimming took off 2 bases at V and 0 bases at J, with 15 bases between the two ends. This chain's CDR3 is CASSLLKAGASTDTQYF. CDR3 nucleotides: TGTGCCAGCAGTTTACTTAAGGCGGGGGCAAGCACAGATACGCAGTATTTT.

This rearrangement joins TRBV7-2 to TRBJ2-7; D not certain. Germline lookup yields CDR1 SGHTA and CDR2 FQGNSA. Trimming stripped 0 bases from V and 7 bases from J, with 7 bases between. This CDR3 spans 12 amino acids. CDR3 in DNA: TGTGCCAGCAGCTTAGCCTTTCGGGAGCAGTACTTC. This translates into CASSLAFREQYF.

This chain connects TRBV15 to TRBJ2-5; 12 nucleotides align to TRBD2. Germline V gives CDR1 LNHNV, CDR2 YYDKDF (reference sequence). The CDR3 extends over 15 amino acids. Trimming took 1 base from V and 4 from J; bases not matched to a gene: 1. The CDR3 sequence: CATSRGLAGVETQYF. DNA for the CDR3: TGTGCCACCAGCAGAGGACTAGCGGGAGTAGAGACCCAGTACTTC.

The CDR3, as DNA: TGTGCCAGCAGCTTCCTAGCGGGATATCAAGAGACCCAGTACTTC. This translates into CASSFLAGYQETQYF. The rearrangement links TRBV7-9 to TRBJ2-5; 9 nucleotides agree with TRBD2. CDR1 is SEHNR and CDR2 is FQNEAQ in the germline V gene (reference sequence). The CDR3 totals 15 residues. V shed 3 bases, J shed 2 bases, and the junction held 4 bases outside the gene matches. The complete variable domain, with remaining parts taken from reference TRBV7-9 and TRBJ2-5, reads DTGVSQNPRHKITKRGQNVTFRCDPISEHNRLYWYRQTLGQGPEFLTYFQNEAQLEKSRLLSDRFSAERPKGSFSTLEIQRTEQGDSAMYLCASSFLAGYQETQYFGPGTRLLVL.

The rearrangement uses TRBV7-6 and TRBJ1-1, with D tentatively TRBD1 (6 bases). In germline, CDR1 is SGHVS, CDR2 FNYEAQ. This CDR3 contains 17 residues. V was pared by 5 bases and J by 3 bases, with 22 bases between. The CDR3 loop reads CASSQTGLGEFDTEAFF. The CDR3 coding sequence is TGTGCCAGCAGCCAGACAGGCTTGGGGGAATTTGACACTGAAGCTTTCTTT.

This clone has only a few counts. The chain uses TRBV25-1 and TRBJ2-5; possibly TRBD2 for D (6 bases). Germline lookup yields CDR1 MGHDK and CDR2 SYGVNS. Trimming cost V 5 bases and J 5 bases, with 9 bases left between them. The CDR3 extends over 12 amino acids. CDR3 in DNA: TGTGCCAGCAGTAGACGGGAGGAGACCCAGTACTTC. It specifies CASSRREETQYF.

This clone has just a few counts. In DNA form, the CDR3 reads TGTGCCAGCAGCTTGTACCAGGGGGCTACCGGGGAGCTGTTTTTT. Translating gives CASSLYQGATGELFF. This chain links TRBV5-5 with TRBJ2-2, with 8 bases that match TRBD1. The CDR3 runs to 15 residues. The germline V gene encodes CDR1 SGHKS and CDR2 YYEKEE (reference sequence). Trimming at V came to 1 base and at J to 5 bases, leaving 4 bases not matched to a gene.

This chain connects TRBV7-2 to TRBJ1-2, with D hard to call. The V and J ends lost 3 bases and 2 bases respectively, with 13 bases between them. The CDR3 has 15 amino acids. Germline assignment: CDR1 SGHTA and CDR2 FQGNSA. For the CDR3, the DNA is TGTGCCAGCAGCTTTGGTGGAGGGCCAAACTATGGCTACACCTTC. It encodes CASSFGGGPNYGYTF.

The genes are TRBV30 and TRBJ1-2; D unresolved. Per the germline V gene, CDR1 is GTSNPN and CDR2 is SVGIG (reference sequence). V dropped 8 bases and J dropped 0 bases, with 13 bases sitting between them. The CDR3 has 13 amino acids. The DNA of the CDR3 is TGTGCCGGAAAACGAGGGTCTAACTATGGCTACACCTTC. Amino acids: CAGKRGSNYGYTF.

This clone has only one observation. The rearrangement links TRBV27 to TRBJ1-1; 7 bases line up with TRBD1. V dropped 2 bases and J dropped 4; count of bases not matched to a gene: 7. Germline V gene data show CDR1 as MNHEY and CDR2 as SMNVEV (reference sequence). This CDR3 has 15 amino acids. CDR3 coding DNA: TGTGCCAGCAGTTTAATCGGGACAGCCTCCACTGAAGCTTTCTTT. Its protein product is CASSLIGTASTEAFF.

This clone was picked up a small number of times. The chain is built from TRBV5-1 and TRBJ2-7, with a tentative D call TRBD1 (5 bases). This CDR3 is 13 amino acids long. V was pared by 4 bases and J by 4 bases, with 12 bases between. The V gene's germline CDR1 is SGHRS and CDR2 YFSETQ. CDR3 DNA: TGCGCCAGCAGCGGGGCACTACTATACGAGCAGTACTTC. It translates to CASSGALLYEQYF.

The table lists this clone with a few counts. The V gene is TRBV28, the J gene TRBJ2-4; 8 bases fit TRBD2. The length of the CDR3 is 18 residues. CDR1 is MDHEN, CDR2 SYDVKM, per germline. The J segment lost 0 bases and the V segment lost 5 bases, leaving 12 bases of the junction unmatched. The CDR3 DNA follows: TGTGCCAGCAGTCCCCCGCCGACTAGCGTTCTAGCCAAAAACATTCAGTACTTC. This translates into CASSPPPTSVLAKNIQYF.

CDR3 loop: CASRGPLSEAFF. Here the CDR3 DNA reads TGCGCCAGCAGAGGTCCACTATCTGAAGCTTTCTTT. This chain links TRBV5-1 with TRBJ1-1, with no clear D. Germline CDR1 SGHRS, CDR2 YFSETQ. The V end lost 5 bases, the J end lost 6 bases, and 11 bases lay between the germline ends. The length of the CDR3 is 12 residues.

The rearrangement joins TRBV9 to TRBJ2-6; perhaps TRBD2 as D (5 bases). CDR1 and CDR2 (germline): SGDLS, YYNGEE. Between the trimmed V and J ends, which lost 4 bases and 4 bases, there was a span of 12 bases. CDR3 length equals 15 residues. CDR3 loop: CASSKWRTGANVLTF. CDR3 DNA: TGTGCCAGCAGCAAATGGAGGACCGGGGCCAACGTCCTGACTTTC.

This clone has a handful of counts. V usage is TRBV7-9 and J usage is TRBJ1-1; D unclear. The CDR3 spans 10 residues. CDR1 and CDR2 from the germline V gene are SEHNR and FQNEAQ (reference sequence). V lost 5 bases to trimming and J lost 6 bases, with 4 bases between them. The CDR3 reads CASSTAEAFF. CDR3 coding DNA: TGTGCCAGCAGCACGGCTGAAGCTTTCTTT.

The rearrangement uses TRBV6-5 and TRBJ2-7; D ambiguous. Germline V gene lookup returns CDR1 MNHEY and CDR2 SVGAGI. The germline V and J ends were trimmed by 6 bases and 3 bases, with 9 bases remaining between them. The CDR3 is made up of 12 amino acids. CDR3 in DNA: TGTGCCAGCAGCCCATTCGGCTACGAGCAGTACTTC. Translation: CASSPFGYEQYF.

This clone turned up a few times. The chain couples TRBV11-2 to TRBJ2-1; no reliable D call. V was pared by 5 bases and J by 9 bases, with 14 bases between. The CDR3 spans 13 residues. Germline CDR1 reads SGHAT; CDR2 reads FQNNGV. CDR3 bases: TGTGCCAGCAGCCCGACCCTAGGTGGTGAGCAGTTCTTC. As protein: CASSPTLGGEQFF.

This clone has a single count. The chain combines TRBV5-1 with TRBJ2-5, with D hard to call. V lost 4 bases, J lost 1 base, and 8 bases lay in between. This CDR3 has 13 residues. Germline V gives CDR1 SGHRS, CDR2 YFSETQ. This CDR3 reads CASSPSSQETQYF. DNA of the CDR3: TGCGCCAGCAGCCCGTCCTCCCAAGAGACCCAGTACTTC.

This chain uses TRBV5-1 with TRBJ2-5; perhaps TRBD1 as D (6 bases). The tail of the sequence fits TRBJ2-7 better, so the J call may be wrong. Germline loops: CDR1 SGHRS, CDR2 YFSETQ. The CDR3 length is 13 residues. This chain's CDR3 is CASSTQGNYEQYF. Here the CDR3 DNA reads TGCGCCAGCAGCACACAGGGCAACTACGAGCAGTACTTC.

The chain couples TRBV9 to TRBJ2-3; 12 bases map to TRBD2. Germline lookup yields CDR1 SGDLS and CDR2 YYNGEE. Trimming took 3 bases from V and 5 from J; bases not matched to a gene: 13. The CDR3 covers 18 residues. CDR3 nucleotide sequence: TGTGCCAGCAGCGCAAGGCCTAGCGGGGGGGCGGGTCAAGATACGCAGTATTTT. Translation: CASSARPSGGAGQDTQYF.

This chain connects TRBV29-1 to TRBJ1-1; tentatively, D is TRBD1 (5 bases). The germline gives CDR1 SQVTM, CDR2 ANQGSEA. Trimming left V 3 bases short and J 1 base short, with 9 bases between. The length of the CDR3 is 13 residues. CDR3 region: CSVDDQGNTEAFF. Written as DNA, the CDR3 is TGCAGCGTTGATGACCAGGGGAACACTGAAGCTTTCTTT.

V and J are TRBV19 and TRBJ2-3, with TRBD2 matching 8 bases. CDR3 length: 17 amino acids. Germline-derived CDR1 and CDR2 are LNHDA and SQIVND (reference sequence). With V trimmed by 7 bases and J by 4 bases, 16 bases remained unmatched. The CDR3 nucleotides are TGTGCCAGTACCGCCAACGAGGCGGGGGGCCTCCCAGATACGCAGTATTTT. This translates into CASTANEAGGLPDTQYF.

There are a few counts of this clone. The V and J genes are TRBV6-4 and TRBJ1-5; possibly TRBD1 for D (5 bases). Looked up from germline, CDR1 is MRHNA and CDR2 is SNTAGT. The CDR3 has 13 residues. Trimming stripped 5 bases from V and 4 bases from J, with 9 bases between. The CDR3, as DNA: TGTGCCAGCAGTCTGACAGTGAATCAGCCCCAGCATTTT. This gives the protein CASSLTVNQPQHF.

The V gene is TRBV28, the J gene TRBJ2-5; 7 bases fit TRBD2. Looked up from germline, CDR1 is MDHEN and CDR2 is SYDVKM. J gave up 0 bases and V 0 bases, and 10 bases lay outside the gene matches. The CDR3 is made up of 18 amino acids. CDR3 sequence reads: CASSLWMRGSMYQETQYF. In DNA form, the CDR3 reads TGTGCCAGCAGTTTATGGATGCGGGGGAGCATGTACCAAGAGACCCAGTACTTC.

The V gene is TRBV7-2, the J gene TRBJ2-7; 7 positions agree with TRBD1. Unmatched junction bases numbered 9, after V lost 2 bases and J lost 5 bases. Germline assignment: CDR1 SGHTA and CDR2 FQGNSA. CDR3 length equals 15 residues. The chain's CDR3 is CASSLRDRTINEQYF. Written as DNA, the CDR3 is TGTGCCAGCAGCTTAAGGGACAGAACAATAAACGAGCAGTACTTC.

This clone has just a few counts. This chain links TRBV7-9 with TRBJ2-7, with 16 bases that match TRBD2. With 5 bases clipped from V and 1 base from J, the junction kept 11 bases outside the gene matches. Germline V gene lookup returns CDR1 SEHNR and CDR2 FQNEAQ (reference sequence). The CDR3 sequence is 19 residues long. Here the CDR3 DNA reads TGTGCCAGCAGCCTTCATACCGGGACTAGCGGGAGGGAGTCCTACGAGCAGTACTTC. It yields the protein CASSLHTGTSGRESYEQYF.

This clone was found a few times. The chain is built from TRBV10-3 and TRBJ1-1; D ambiguous. The CDR3 sequence is 14 residues long. V was shortened by 2 bases and J by 0 bases, with 7 bases between the two germline ends. The germline V gene encodes CDR1 ENHRY and CDR2 SYGVKD. CDR3 in DNA: TGTGCCATCAGTGAGGACAACATGAACACTGAAGCTTTCTTT. Translation: CAISEDNMNTEAFF.

The CDR3 DNA sequence: TGTGCCATCAGGGGGACAGGGTCCGGTGCTCAGCCCCAGCATTTT. Residues: CAIRGTGSGAQPQHF. The V and J genes are TRBV10-3 and TRBJ1-5, with 9 bases aligning to TRBD1. Looked up from germline, CDR1 is ENHRY and CDR2 is SYGVKD. Losses at the gene ends were 6 bases for V and 6 bases for J; bases not matched to a gene: 9. CDR3 size: 15 residues.